The 30 T cell receptor beta chains below come from one sample, sequenced in a study of PD-1 blockade in classical Hodgkin lymphoma. Generated by immunoSEQ multiplex PCR, the TCRdb table keeps only in-frame clones and is missing some. The data contain about 41,000 clones, 65% to 70% of them singletons. Noted time point: cycle 4 day 1 (C4D1), after about 6 weeks of nivolumab. Every patient was affected by relapse after autologous stem cell transplantation, while exposure to brentuximab vedotin was not uniform. Sequencing used peripheral blood mononuclear cells (PBMCs), obtained before the fourth cycle of nivolumab. These receptor sequences come from a human donor with classical Hodgkin lymphoma.

The genes are TRBV7-2 and TRBJ2-1, with 10 bases that match TRBD2. The germline gives CDR1 SGHTA, CDR2 FQGNSA. CDR3 length: 16 amino acids. Losses at the gene ends were 8 bases for V and 4 bases for J; bases not matched to a gene: 11. The CDR3 region has the DNA TGTGCCAGCTCCCACCCCCTAGCGGGAGCTTACAATGAGCAGTTCTTC. Its protein product is CASSHPLAGAYNEQFF.

The chain couples TRBV4-3 to TRBJ2-3, with 9 bases fitting TRBD2. J was trimmed by 4 bases and V by 4 bases; bases with no gene match: 6. Germline-derived CDR1 and CDR2 are LGHNA and YSLEER. The CDR3 covers 15 residues. CDR3 bases: TGCGCCAGCAGCCTGGGCGGGGGGGCCCCAGATACGCAGTATTTT. Residues: CASSLGGGAPDTQYF.

This rearrangement joins TRBV29-1 to TRBJ2-5; D is tentatively TRBD1 or TRBD2 (5 bases each). The CDR3 length is 11 residues. Germline V gene sequence: CDR1 SQVTM, CDR2 ANQGSEA. V was clipped by 6 bases and J by 5 bases, with 10 bases between them. DNA for the CDR3: TGCAGCGTACGAGGGGTGGAGACCCAGTACTTC. Its translation: CSVRGVETQYF.

The gene calls are TRBV19 and TRBJ2-2; 7 nucleotides line up with TRBD2. Germline CDR1 reads LNHDA; CDR2 reads SQIVND (reference sequence). J gave up 1 base and V 6 bases, and 5 bases lay outside the gene matches. This CDR3 is built from 15 residues. The CDR3 region is CASSAGVRNTGELFF. The CDR3 coding sequence is TGTGCCAGTAGCGCGGGGGTCAGGAACACCGGGGAGCTGTTTTTT.

The chain couples TRBV6-6 to TRBJ2-5; D might be TRBD1 (6 bases). CDR3 length: 13 amino acids. Trimming cost V 5 bases and J 3 bases, with 10 bases left between them. The germline CDR1 and CDR2 sequences are MNHNY and SVGAGI (reference sequence). Here the CDR3 DNA reads TGTGCCAGCAGTCACGGACAGAAAGAGACCCAGTACTTC. Its translation: CASSHGQKETQYF.

This clone showed up just once. This chain uses TRBV4-3 with TRBJ1-2; D unresolved. CDR3 size: 14 residues. The V gene lost 3 bases and the J gene lost 4 bases, with 12 bases spanning the gap. Germline V lookup: CDR1 LGHNA, CDR2 YSLEER. CDR3 amino acids: CASSQRTVLYGYTF. The DNA of the CDR3 is TGCGCCAGCAGCCAGAGGACGGTTCTCTATGGCTACACCTTC.

This chain joins TRBV6-5 and TRBJ1-1; unclear D gene. The CDR3 has 13 residues. Per the germline V gene, CDR1 is MNHEY and CDR2 is SVGAGI. Trimming left V 8 bases short and J 3 bases short, with 13 bases between. The CDR3 spells CASRQEVHTEAFF. CDR3 sequence (DNA): TGTGCCAGCCGTCAGGAGGTACACACTGAAGCTTTCTTT.

The chain joins TRBV20-1 to TRBJ1-5; D possibly corresponds to TRBD1 (6 bases). Germline CDR1 DFQATT, CDR2 SNEGSKA (reference sequence). V dropped 5 bases and J dropped 8 bases, with 10 bases sitting between them. The CDR3 length is 11 residues. The DNA of the CDR3 is TGCAGTGCTGACTCAGGGGAGCCCCAGCATTTT. This sequence encodes CSADSGEPQHF.

This clone was observed a handful of times. Distinct nucleotide sequences in the sample also encode this CDR3. The chain couples TRBV6-5 to TRBJ2-7; D is undetermined. Germline CDR1 MNHEY, CDR2 SVGAGI. The CDR3 runs 13 residues. V shed 0 bases and J shed 6 bases, with 9 bases lying between them. As DNA, the CDR3 is TGTGCCAGCAGTTACTCGAATGGGGTCGAGCAGTACTTC. This encodes CASSYSNGVEQYF.

This clone appeared a single time. This sequence joins TRBV6-6 and TRBJ2-7, with D maybe TRBD1 (6 bases). Deletions cut 2 bases from V and 4 bases from J, with 15 bases between. The CDR3 loop spans 15 amino acids. The germline gives CDR1 MNHNY, CDR2 SVGAGI (reference sequence). The chain's CDR3 is CASSYRLNQGYEQYF. For the CDR3, the DNA is TGTGCCAGCAGTTACCGACTCAACCAGGGGTACGAGCAGTACTTC.

This chain uses TRBV5-4 with TRBJ1-4; D is perhaps TRBD1 (5 bases). The CDR3 is 15 residues long. Germline values: CDR1 SGHNT, CDR2 YYREEE (reference sequence). V was pared by 0 bases and J by 6 bases, with 12 bases between. In nucleotides, the CDR3 is TGTGCCAGCAGCTTGGCGGGACCGGGGGATGAAAAACTGTTTTTT. Translation: CASSLAGPGDEKLFF.

The CDR3 loop is CATSTGELFF. CDR3 nucleotides: TGTGCCACCTCGACCGGGGAGCTGTTTTTT. The chain combines TRBV7-8 with TRBJ2-2; no firm D call. Germline V CDR1 and CDR2: SGHVS, FQNEAQ. V lost 10 bases and J 5 bases, leaving 5 bases between the germline ends. The CDR3 has 10 residues.

As to this clone: One end of the junction does not line up with germline, which may come from a read error. This sequence joins TRBV5-1 and TRBJ2-5; TRBD2 aligns across 11 bases. The CDR3 runs to 15 residues. Looked up from germline, CDR1 is SGHRS and CDR2 is YFSETQ. The CDR3 DNA reads as TGCGTCAGCAGTCTAGCGGGGGGTGCAGCAGAGACCCAGTACTTC. This encodes CVSSLAGGAAETQYF.

This clone was picked up one time. The J gene is TRBJ1-1, the V gene TRBV6-6, with a tentative D call TRBD1 (5 bases). V was clipped by 4 bases and J by 4 bases, with 13 bases between them. Germline V lookup: CDR1 MNHNY, CDR2 SVGAGI (reference sequence). This CDR3 is 14 amino acids long. This CDR3 is CASSSTLGTTEAFF. The DNA of the CDR3 is TGTGCCAGCAGTTCGACACTAGGGACCACTGAAGCTTTCTTT.

In its sample, this clone was seen a few times. The chain couples TRBV4-2 to TRBJ1-2, with D perhaps matching TRBD1 (5 bases). Germline V lookup: CDR1 LGHNA, CDR2 YNFKEQ. Between the trimmed V and J ends, which lost 0 bases and 4 bases, there was a span of 12 bases. This CDR3 is 15 amino acids long. The CDR3 spells CASSQDPTGSYGYTF. DNA of the CDR3: TGTGCCAGCAGCCAAGATCCCACAGGCTCCTATGGCTACACCTTC.

A note on this clone: An end of the junction does not agree with germline; a read error may underlie this. The gene calls are TRBV25-1 and TRBJ1-1; 10 bases are a match to TRBD1. The CDR3 sequence is 17 residues long. Germline CDR1 reads MGHDK; CDR2 reads SYGVNS. The CDR3: CASSEYSADRGTPHSSF. Here the CDR3 DNA reads TGTGCCAGCAGTGAATATTCGGCGGACAGGGGGACCCCACACTCATCGTTT.

The chain combines TRBV11-2 with TRBJ1-3; no reliable D call. The CDR3 length is 16 residues. Per germline, CDR1 SGHAT and CDR2 FQNNGV. The V gene lost 6 bases and the J gene lost 3 bases, with 18 bases spanning the gap. CDR3 sequence reads: CASRLILSNLGNTIYF. The CDR3 DNA reads as TGTGCCAGCAGATTAATATTGAGTAACCTTGGAAACACCATATATTTT.

The chain couples TRBV4-3 to TRBJ1-1; no clear D. The CDR3 length is 14 residues. The germline V gene has CDR1 LGHNA and CDR2 YSLEER. Trimming shortened V by 1 base and J by 0 bases, and 6 bases separated the two germline ends. The chain's CDR3 is CASSQAVVNTEAFF. The CDR3 bases are TGCGCCAGCAGCCAAGCGGTAGTGAACACTGAAGCTTTCTTT.

The rearrangement uses TRBV5-4 and TRBJ2-2; D assignment may be TRBD1 or TRBD2 (5 bases each). CDR1 and CDR2 from the germline V gene are SGHNT and YYREEE (reference sequence). This CDR3 has 13 residues. Trimming stripped 0 bases from V and 6 bases from J, with 6 bases between. The CDR3 bases are TGTGCCAGCAGCTTGGCGGGACCCGGGGAGCTGTTTTTT. Amino acids: CASSLAGPGELFF.

The V call is TRBV14, the J call TRBJ2-7; no definite D call. CDR3 length: 13 amino acids. Germline CDR1 SGHDN, CDR2 FVKESK. The V and J ends lost 0 bases and 2 bases respectively, with 5 bases between them. CDR3 amino acids: CASSQDFPYEQYF. The DNA for the CDR3 is TGTGCCAGCAGCCAAGATTTTCCCTACGAGCAGTACTTC.

The chain uses TRBV6-6 and TRBJ1-2, with a weak D call TRBD1 (6 bases). V was cut by 1 base and J by 2 bases, with 11 bases left in between. The germline CDR1 and CDR2 sequences are MNHNY and SVGAGI (reference sequence). The CDR3 runs 15 residues. The CDR3 sequence: CASSYYHRENYGYTF. CDR3 DNA: TGTGCCAGCAGTTACTACCACAGGGAAAACTATGGCTACACCTTC.

This clone was found a few times. The rearrangement links TRBV27 to TRBJ2-5; tentative D call: TRBD1 (6 bases). Trimming shortened V by 6 bases and J by 5 bases, and 22 bases separated the two germline ends. The CDR3 is 16 residues long. Germline CDR1 is MNHEY and CDR2 is SMNVEV (reference sequence). Written as DNA, the CDR3 is TGTGCCAGCAGCGCACAACAGGGATCCCCCGGGGAGACCCAGTACTTC. Protein: CASSAQQGSPGETQYF.

The chain carries TRBV14 and TRBJ2-1; D uncertain. This CDR3 comprises 13 residues. Deletions cut 0 bases from V and 10 bases from J, with 10 bases between. CDR1 SGHDN and CDR2 FVKESK come from the germline V gene. The CDR3 reads CASSQDWSPEQFF. DNA of the CDR3: TGTGCCAGCAGCCAAGATTGGTCCCCCGAGCAGTTCTTC.

This clone is termed medium-sized. V and J are TRBV2 and TRBJ1-3, with unresolved D. The CDR3 totals 17 residues. Germline assignment: CDR1 SNHLY and CDR2 FYNNEI. With 4 bases removed from V and 0 bases from J, the gap between germline ends came to 16 bases. This chain's CDR3 is CASSVVGVPLSGNTIYF. The CDR3 nucleotides are TGTGCCAGCAGTGTTGTAGGAGTGCCCCTCTCTGGAAACACCATATATTTT.

By share, this clone counts as medium-sized (0.01 to 0.1%). The chain carries TRBV15 and TRBJ2-3; D is unclear. The CDR3 covers 13 residues. V was shortened by 3 bases and J by 4 bases, with 8 bases between the two germline ends. The germline V gene has CDR1 LNHNV and CDR2 YYDKDF (reference sequence). CDR3: CATSSEPPDTQYF. The CDR3 bases are TGTGCCACCAGCAGTGAGCCCCCAGATACGCAGTATTTT.

The chain has TRBV5-1 and TRBJ1-1; 8 bases map to TRBD1. CDR1 and CDR2 (germline): SGHRS, YFSETQ. The CDR3 consists of 15 residues. The V gene end was trimmed by 4 bases and the J gene end by 7 bases; junction bases not matched to a gene: 12. CDR3 nucleotide sequence: TGCGCCAGCAGCCCCGGTCGGACAGGGACGCTTGAAGCTTTCTTT. It encodes CASSPGRTGTLEAFF.

The chain couples TRBV27 to TRBJ1-1; D perhaps matches TRBD1 (6 bases). Trimming took 6 bases from V and 2 from J, leaving 19 bases between them. This CDR3 spans 16 amino acids. Germline assignment: CDR1 MNHEY and CDR2 SMNVEV (reference sequence). The CDR3 protein is CASSPTRGSLNTEAFF. DNA for the CDR3: TGTGCCAGCAGCCCAACCAGGGGTTCGTTAAACACTGAAGCTTTCTTT.

This chain links TRBV7-2 with TRBJ2-3; D ambiguous. This CDR3 spans 14 amino acids. V was pared by 2 bases and J by 1 base, with 7 bases between. Looked up from germline, CDR1 is SGHTA and CDR2 is FQGNSA. The CDR3 region has the DNA TGTGCCAGCAGCTTAAGTCGGGGCACAGATACGCAGTATTTT. Translating it yields CASSLSRGTDTQYF.

The chain is built from TRBV7-9 and TRBJ1-2; D not resolved. The CDR3 is 12 amino acids. In germline, CDR1 is SEHNR, CDR2 FQNEAQ (reference sequence). The V and J ends lost 4 bases and 10 bases respectively, with 13 bases between them. The CDR3 bases are TGTGCCAGCAGCTCCGATGCCGAGTCCTACACCTTC. Its protein product is CASSSDAESYTF.

This clone was observed once. The chain has TRBV6-5 and TRBJ1-2; D uncertain. The CDR3 totals 14 residues. Trimming removed 6 bases at V and 4 bases at J, with 15 bases between. Germline V lookup: CDR1 MNHEY, CDR2 SVGAGI. This chain's CDR3 is CASRPLTPLYGYTF. CDR3 coding DNA: TGTGCCAGCAGACCCTTAACTCCGCTCTATGGCTACACCTTC.